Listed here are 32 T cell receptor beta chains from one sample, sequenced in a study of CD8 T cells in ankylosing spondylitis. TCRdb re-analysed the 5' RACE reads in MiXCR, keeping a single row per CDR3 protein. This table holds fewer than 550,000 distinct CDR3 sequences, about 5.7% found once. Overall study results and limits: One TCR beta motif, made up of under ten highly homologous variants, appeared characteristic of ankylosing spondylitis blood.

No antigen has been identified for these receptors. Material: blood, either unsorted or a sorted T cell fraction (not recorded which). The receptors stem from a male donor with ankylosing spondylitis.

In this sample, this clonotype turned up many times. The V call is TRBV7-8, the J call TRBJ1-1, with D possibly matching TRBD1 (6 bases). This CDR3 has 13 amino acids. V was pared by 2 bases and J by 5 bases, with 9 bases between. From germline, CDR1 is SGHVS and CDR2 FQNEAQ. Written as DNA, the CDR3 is TGTGCCAGCAGCTTAACAGGGCGGACTGAAGCTTTCTTT. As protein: CASSLTGRTEAFF.

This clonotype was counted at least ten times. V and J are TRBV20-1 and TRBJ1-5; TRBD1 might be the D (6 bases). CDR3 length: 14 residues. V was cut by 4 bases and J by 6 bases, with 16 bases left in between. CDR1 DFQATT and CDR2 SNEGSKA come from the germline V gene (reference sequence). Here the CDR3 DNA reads TGCAGTGCTATAACAAATAGGGGGGTTCAGCCCCAGCATTTT. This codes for CSAITNRGVQPQHF.

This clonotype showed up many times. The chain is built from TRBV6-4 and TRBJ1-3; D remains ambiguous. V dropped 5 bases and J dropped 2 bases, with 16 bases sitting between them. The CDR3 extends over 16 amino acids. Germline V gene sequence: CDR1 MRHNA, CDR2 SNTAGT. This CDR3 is CASSFPRTDPGNTIYF. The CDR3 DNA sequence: TGTGCCAGCAGTTTCCCAAGGACGGACCCTGGAAACACCATATATTTT.

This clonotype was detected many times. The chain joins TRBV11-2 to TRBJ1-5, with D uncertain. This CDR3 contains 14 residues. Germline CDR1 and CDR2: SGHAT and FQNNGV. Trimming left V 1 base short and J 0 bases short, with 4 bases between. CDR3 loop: CASSLGVSNQPQHF. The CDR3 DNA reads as TGTGCCAGCAGCTTAGGGGTTAGCAATCAGCCCCAGCATTTT.

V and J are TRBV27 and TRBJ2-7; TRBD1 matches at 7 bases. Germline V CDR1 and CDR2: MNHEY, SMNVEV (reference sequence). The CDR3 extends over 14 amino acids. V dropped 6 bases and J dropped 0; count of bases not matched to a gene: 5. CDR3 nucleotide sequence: TGTGCCAGCAGGGACCGGGACAGCTCCTACGAGCAGTACTTC. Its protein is CASRDRDSSYEQYF.

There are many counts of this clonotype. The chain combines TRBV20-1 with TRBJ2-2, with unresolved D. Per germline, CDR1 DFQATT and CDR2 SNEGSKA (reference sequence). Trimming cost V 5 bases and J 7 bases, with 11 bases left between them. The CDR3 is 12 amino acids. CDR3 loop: CSASPRFGELFF. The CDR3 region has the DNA TGCAGTGCTTCGCCACGTTTCGGGGAGCTGTTTTTT.

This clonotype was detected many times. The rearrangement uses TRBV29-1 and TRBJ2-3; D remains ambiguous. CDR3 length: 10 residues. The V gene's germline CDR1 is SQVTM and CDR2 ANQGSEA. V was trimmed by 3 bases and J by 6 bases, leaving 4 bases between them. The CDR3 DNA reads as TGCAGCGTTGACTCCGATACGCAGTATTTT. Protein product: CSVDSDTQYF.

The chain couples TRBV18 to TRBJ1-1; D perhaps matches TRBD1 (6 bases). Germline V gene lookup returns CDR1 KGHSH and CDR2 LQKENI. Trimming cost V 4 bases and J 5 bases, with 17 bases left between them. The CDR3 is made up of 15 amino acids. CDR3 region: CASSRNRAGGTEAFF. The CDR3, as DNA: TGTGCCAGCTCACGGAACAGGGCGGGTGGGACTGAAGCTTTCTTT.

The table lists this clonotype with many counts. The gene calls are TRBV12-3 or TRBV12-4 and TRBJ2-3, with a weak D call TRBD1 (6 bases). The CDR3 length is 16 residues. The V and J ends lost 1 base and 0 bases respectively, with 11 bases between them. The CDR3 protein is CASSLGTATSTDTQYF. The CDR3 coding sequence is TGTGCCAGCAGTTTAGGGACAGCTACTAGCACAGATACGCAGTATTTT.

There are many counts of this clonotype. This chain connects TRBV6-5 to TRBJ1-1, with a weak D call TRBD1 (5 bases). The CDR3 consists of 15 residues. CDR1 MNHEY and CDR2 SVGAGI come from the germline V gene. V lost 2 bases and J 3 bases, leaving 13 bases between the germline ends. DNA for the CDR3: TGTGCCAGCAGTTACCTTAATCCGGGGGACACTGAAGCTTTCTTT. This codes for CASSYLNPGDTEAFF.

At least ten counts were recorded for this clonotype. In DNA, the CDR3 is TGCAGCTCGGGTAGCGGGGGGTCCTACGAGCAGTACTTC. It specifies CSSGSGGSYEQYF. The chain employs TRBV20-1 and TRBJ2-7; 10 positions agree with TRBD2. CDR1 DFQATT and CDR2 SNEGSKA come from the germline V gene (reference sequence). CDR3 length equals 13 residues.

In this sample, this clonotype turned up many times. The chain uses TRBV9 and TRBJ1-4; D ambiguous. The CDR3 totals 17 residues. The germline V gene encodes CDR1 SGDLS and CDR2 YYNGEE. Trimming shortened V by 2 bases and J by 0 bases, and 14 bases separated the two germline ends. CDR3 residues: CASSVGRAFTTNEKLFF. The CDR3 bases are TGTGCCAGCAGCGTCGGACGGGCTTTTACAACTAATGAAAAACTGTTTTTT.

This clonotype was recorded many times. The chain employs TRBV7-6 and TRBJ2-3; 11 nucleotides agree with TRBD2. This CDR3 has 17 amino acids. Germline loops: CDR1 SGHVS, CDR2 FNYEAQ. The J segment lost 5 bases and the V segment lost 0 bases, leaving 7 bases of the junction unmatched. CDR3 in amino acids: CASSLAASGGLRDTQYF. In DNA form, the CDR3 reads TGTGCCAGCAGCTTAGCCGCTAGCGGGGGGCTTAGAGATACGCAGTATTTT.

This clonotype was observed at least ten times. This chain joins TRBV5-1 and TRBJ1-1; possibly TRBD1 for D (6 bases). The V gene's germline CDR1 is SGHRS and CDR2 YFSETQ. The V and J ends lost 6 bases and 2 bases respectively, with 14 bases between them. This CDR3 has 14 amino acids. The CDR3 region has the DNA TGCGCCAGCACCCTCCCGACAGGTAACACTGAAGCTTTCTTT. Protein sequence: CASTLPTGNTEAFF.

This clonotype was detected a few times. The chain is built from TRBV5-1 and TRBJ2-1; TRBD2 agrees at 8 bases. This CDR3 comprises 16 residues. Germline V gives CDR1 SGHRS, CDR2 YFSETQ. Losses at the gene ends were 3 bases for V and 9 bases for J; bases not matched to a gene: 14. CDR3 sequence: CASSSRTSIILGEQFF. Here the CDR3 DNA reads TGCGCCAGCAGCTCCAGGACTAGCATTATCCTCGGTGAGCAGTTCTTC.

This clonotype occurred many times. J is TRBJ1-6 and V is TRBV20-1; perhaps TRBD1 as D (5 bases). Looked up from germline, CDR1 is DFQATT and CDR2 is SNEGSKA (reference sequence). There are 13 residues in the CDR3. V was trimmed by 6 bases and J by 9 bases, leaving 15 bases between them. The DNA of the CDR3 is TGCAGTGCCCCGGGGAGGGGAGGTTCACCCCTCCACTTT. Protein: CSAPGRGGSPLHF.

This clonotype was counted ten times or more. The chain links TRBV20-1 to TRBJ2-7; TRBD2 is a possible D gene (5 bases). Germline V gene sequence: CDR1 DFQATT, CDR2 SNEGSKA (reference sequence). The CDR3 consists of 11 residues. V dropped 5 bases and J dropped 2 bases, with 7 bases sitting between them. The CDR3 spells CSAAGTYEQYF. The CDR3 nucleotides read TGCAGTGCTGCCGGGACCTACGAGCAGTACTTC.

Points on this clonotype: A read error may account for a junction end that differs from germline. The CDR3, as DNA: TGTGCTAGCAGCGAAGGACGGGCCCCTGTCCTCTCCTACGAGCAGTACTTC. Translated: CASSEGRAPVLSYEQYF. J is TRBJ2-7 and V is TRBV7-7; D ambiguous. The germline CDR1 and CDR2 sequences are SSHAT and FNYEAQ (reference sequence). This CDR3 is built from 17 residues.

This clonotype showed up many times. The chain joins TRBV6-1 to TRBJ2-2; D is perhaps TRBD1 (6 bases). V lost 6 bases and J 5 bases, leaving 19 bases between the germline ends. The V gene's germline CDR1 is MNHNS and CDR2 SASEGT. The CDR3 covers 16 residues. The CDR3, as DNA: TGTGCCAGCAGCCCAATTACAGGGATCGGGACCGGGGAGCTGTTTTTT. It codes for CASSPITGIGTGELFF.

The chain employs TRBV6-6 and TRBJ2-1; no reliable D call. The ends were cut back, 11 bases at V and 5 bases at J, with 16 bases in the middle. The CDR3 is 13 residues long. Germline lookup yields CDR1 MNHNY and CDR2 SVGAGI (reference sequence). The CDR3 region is CAHSGGKNNEQFF. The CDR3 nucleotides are TGTGCCCACTCGGGCGGAAAGAACAATGAGCAGTTCTTC.

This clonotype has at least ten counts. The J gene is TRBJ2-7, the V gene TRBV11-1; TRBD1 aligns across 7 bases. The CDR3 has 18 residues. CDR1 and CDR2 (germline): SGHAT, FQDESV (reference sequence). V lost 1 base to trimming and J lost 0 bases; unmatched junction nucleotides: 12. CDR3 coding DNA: TGTGCCAGCAGCTTAGGTCCCTCTAGACAGGGCAGCTCCTACGAGCAGTACTTC. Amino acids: CASSLGPSRQGSSYEQYF.

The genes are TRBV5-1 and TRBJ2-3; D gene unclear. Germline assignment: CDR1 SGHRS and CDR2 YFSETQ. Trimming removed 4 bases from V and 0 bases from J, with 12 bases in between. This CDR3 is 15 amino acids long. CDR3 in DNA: TGCGCCAGCAGCCGGATACTACCTAGCACAGATACGCAGTATTTT. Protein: CASSRILPSTDTQYF.

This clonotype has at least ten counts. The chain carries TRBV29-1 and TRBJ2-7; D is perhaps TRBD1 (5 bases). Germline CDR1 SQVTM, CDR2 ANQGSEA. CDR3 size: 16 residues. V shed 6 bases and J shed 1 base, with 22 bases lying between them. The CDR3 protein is CSVQGVADGRSYEQYF. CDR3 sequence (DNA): TGCAGCGTCCAAGGGGTAGCTGACGGGCGGTCCTACGAGCAGTACTTC.

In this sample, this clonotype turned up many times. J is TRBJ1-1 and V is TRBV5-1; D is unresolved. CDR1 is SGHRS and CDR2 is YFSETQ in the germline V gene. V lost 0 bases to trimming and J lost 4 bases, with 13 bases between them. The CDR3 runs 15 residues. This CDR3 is CASSLGFGMGTEAFF. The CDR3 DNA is TGCGCCAGCAGCTTGGGTTTCGGGATGGGCACTGAAGCTTTCTTT.

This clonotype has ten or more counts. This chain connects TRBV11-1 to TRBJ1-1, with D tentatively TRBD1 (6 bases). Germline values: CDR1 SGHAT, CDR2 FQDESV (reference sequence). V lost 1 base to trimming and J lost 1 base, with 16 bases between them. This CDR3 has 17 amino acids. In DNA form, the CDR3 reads TGTGCCAGCAGCTTAGGCCCTCTGTGGACAGAGAACACTGAAGCTTTCTTT. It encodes CASSLGPLWTENTEAFF.

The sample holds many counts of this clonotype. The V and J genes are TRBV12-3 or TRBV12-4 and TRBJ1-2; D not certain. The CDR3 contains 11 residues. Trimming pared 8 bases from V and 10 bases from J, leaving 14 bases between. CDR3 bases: TGTGCCAGCGGCCCCCGGGCGCCCTACACCTTC. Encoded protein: CASGPRAPYTF.

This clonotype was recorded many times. CDR3: CASSLNRQGSTDTQYF. Here the CDR3 DNA reads TGTGCCAGCAGCCTTAACAGACAGGGAAGCACAGATACGCAGTATTTT. The rearrangement links TRBV11-2 to TRBJ2-3; the match to TRBD1 covers 7 bases. The CDR3 length is 16 residues. V dropped 5 bases and J dropped 0; count of bases not matched to a gene: 8. Germline CDR1 reads SGHAT; CDR2 reads FQNNGV. The whole variable domain, remainder taken from reference TRBV11-2 and TRBJ2-3, is EAGVAQSPRYKIIEKRQSVAFWCNPISGHATLYWYQQILGQGPKLLIQFQNNGVVDDSQLPKDRFSAERLKGVDSTLKIQPAKLEDSAVYLCASSLNRQGSTDTQYFGPGTRLTVL.

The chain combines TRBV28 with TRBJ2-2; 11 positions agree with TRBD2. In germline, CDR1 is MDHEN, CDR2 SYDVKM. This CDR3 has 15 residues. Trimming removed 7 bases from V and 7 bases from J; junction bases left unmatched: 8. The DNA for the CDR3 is TGTGCCAGCAACGAACTAGCGGGGGCAGTCGGGGAGCTGTTTTTT. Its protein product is CASNELAGAVGELFF.

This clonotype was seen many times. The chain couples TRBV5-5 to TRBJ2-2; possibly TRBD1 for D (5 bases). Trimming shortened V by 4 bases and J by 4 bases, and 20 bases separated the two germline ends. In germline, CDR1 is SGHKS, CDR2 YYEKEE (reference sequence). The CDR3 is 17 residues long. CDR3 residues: CASSNWPKGRGTGELFF. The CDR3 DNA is TGTGCCAGCAGCAATTGGCCAAAGGGAAGGGGCACCGGGGAGCTGTTTTTT.

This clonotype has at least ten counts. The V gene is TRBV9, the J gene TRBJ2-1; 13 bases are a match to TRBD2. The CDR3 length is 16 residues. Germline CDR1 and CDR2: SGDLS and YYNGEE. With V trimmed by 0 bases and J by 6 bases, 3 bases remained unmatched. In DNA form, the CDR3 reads TGTGCCAGCAGCGTAGGGAGGACTAGCGGGAGCAATGAGCAGTTCTTC. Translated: CASSVGRTSGSNEQFF. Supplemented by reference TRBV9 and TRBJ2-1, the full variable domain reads DSGVTQTPKHLITATGQRVTLRCSPRSGDLSVYWYQQSLDQGLQFLIQYYNGEERAKGNILERFSAQQFPDLHSELNLSSLELGDSALYFCASSVGRTSGSNEQFFGPGTRLTVL.

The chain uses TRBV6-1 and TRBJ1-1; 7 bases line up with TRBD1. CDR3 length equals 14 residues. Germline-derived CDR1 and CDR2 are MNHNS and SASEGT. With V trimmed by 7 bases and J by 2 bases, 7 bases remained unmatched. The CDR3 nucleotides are TGTGCCAGCAAACTGACAGGGCCCAACACTGAAGCTTTCTTT. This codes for CASKLTGPNTEAFF.

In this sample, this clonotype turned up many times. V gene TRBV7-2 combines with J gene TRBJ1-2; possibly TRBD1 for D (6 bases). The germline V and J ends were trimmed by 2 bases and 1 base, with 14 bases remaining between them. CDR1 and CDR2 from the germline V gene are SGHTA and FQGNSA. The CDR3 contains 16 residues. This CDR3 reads CASSLYRGRINYGYTF. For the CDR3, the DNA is TGTGCCAGCAGCTTATACCGGGGGCGGATTAACTATGGCTACACCTTC.